This TCR beta chain was found in a study of CD8 T cells in Susac syndrome. Blood CD8+ and CD4+ T cells underwent high-throughput TCR beta sequencing. Healthy donors acted as controls, with matching for age and sex. FACS enriched CD8+ TEMRA cells, while bulk CD8+ and CD4+ were negatively isolated. Reverse transcription of roughly 0.45 to 1 ug RNA used random hexamers. Amplification of TCR beta CDR3 spanned 54 Vbeta and 13 Jbeta via immunoSEQ multiplex PCR. TCRdb re-called the immunoSEQ multiplex PCR reads with MiXCR, one entry per CDR3 protein. The data show 150,000 to 200,000 distinct CDR3 sequences, 80% to 95% seen once. V was pared by 0 bases and J by 3 bases, with 6 bases between. This CDR3 contains 14 residues. Germline V gives CDR1 MGHRA, CDR2 YSYEKL.

Sequenced material: CD4+ T cells from PBMCs. The chain uses TRBV4-1 and TRBJ1-5; D is unclear. This sequence originates from a human donor in good health. The CDR3 nucleotides are TGCGCCAGCAGCCAAGAACACCTCAATCAGCCCCAGCATTTT. Its translation is CASSQEHLNQPQHF.